This T cell receptor (beta chain) was captured in a study of blood T cells in healthy people across ages. With a J-beta primer mix and a sample-barcoded 5' primer, a second PCR ran 7 to 11 cycles. The study obtained at least 2.5 million CDR3-containing paired-end reads from every sample. TCRdb called the 5' RACE reads again in MiXCR, with one record for every CDR3 protein. The table has around 1,700,000 distinct CDR3 sequences, over 25% seen once. To note about this clonotype: The target antigen is unknown.

The CDR3 runs to 14 residues. J gave up 6 bases and V 5 bases, and 7 bases lay outside the gene matches. Germline V gene sequence: CDR1 DFQATT, CDR2 SNEGSKA (reference sequence). Study-wide findings and caveats: Naive T cell percentage by flow cytometry tracked strongly with beta diversity.

This chain links TRBV20-1 with TRBJ2-5; 12 nucleotides match TRBD2. Material for sequencing was blood. The clonotype comes from a woman in her thirties in good health. In DNA, the CDR3 is TGCAGTGCTTGGACTAGCGGGGCCCGACAGACCCAGTACTTC. Translation: CSAWTSGARQTQYF.